These 19 T cell receptor beta chains were all obtained from the same sample, sequenced in a study of regulatory T cells in long-lasting Graves disease. Time point noted: newly diagnosed GD, antithyroid drugs for less than 3 months. PBMC-extracted RNA yielded the TCR library. Arm-PCR with iRepertoire HTBI primers amplified the CDR3 regions for these TCR beta libraries. Each CDR3 protein gets one entry after TCRdb re-called the multiplex PCR reads with MiXCR. The sample consists of about 220,000 distinct CDR3 sequences, about 17% of them appearing once. Sequences were derived from peripheral blood mononuclear cells (PBMCs), sampled at new diagnosis, from a patient treated with antithyroid drugs. The receptor set was obtained from a female donor with Graves disease.

The chain combines TRBV20-1 with TRBJ2-3; 9 nucleotides align to TRBD1. The CDR3 has 12 residues. CDR1 is DFQATT, CDR2 SNEGSKA, per germline (reference sequence). V dropped 4 bases and J dropped 6; count of bases not matched to a gene: 2. The CDR3 DNA is TGCAGTGCTACGGACAGGGGTGATACGCAGTATTTT. Translating gives CSATDRGDTQYF.

This clonotype was counted many times. The chain has TRBV24-1 and TRBJ2-1, with a weak D call TRBD1 (5 bases). The CDR3 is made up of 15 amino acids. V was clipped by 9 bases and J by 2 bases, with 16 bases between them. The V gene's germline CDR1 is KGHDR and CDR2 SFDVKD. CDR3 nucleotide sequence: TGTGCCACCTCTTGGGGCAGGAGCCCCTACAATGAGCAGTTCTTC. This translates into CATSWGRSPYNEQFF.

This clonotype showed up just a few times. A read error may be the cause here, since a much bigger clone is one base away. The chain joins TRBV12-3 or TRBV12-4 to TRBJ2-2; TRBD1 agrees at 12 bases. The J segment lost 2 bases and the V segment lost 8 bases, leaving 9 bases of the junction unmatched. The CDR3 covers 17 residues. CDR3 nucleotide sequence: TGTGCCAGCGGGCCGGGACAGGGGGCTAAAAACACCGGGGAGCTGTTTTTT. This translates into CASGPGQGAKNTGELFF.

At least ten counts were recorded for this clonotype. The chain joins TRBV5-4 to TRBJ2-1; tentative D call: TRBD1 (5 bases). The germline gives CDR1 SGHNT, CDR2 YYREEE (reference sequence). This CDR3 contains 12 residues. The V gene lost 4 bases and the J gene lost 9 bases, with 11 bases spanning the gap. The CDR3 region has the DNA TGTGCCAGCAGCGCCGACAGTCTTGAGCAGTTCTTC. Protein product: CASSADSLEQFF.

V and J are TRBV11-2 and TRBJ2-1, with 8 nucleotides matching TRBD1. CDR1 and CDR2 (germline): SGHAT, FQNNGV. The length of the CDR3 is 13 residues. The trim removed 5 bases at V and 8 bases at J, leaving 5 bases unmatched. The DNA for the CDR3 is TGTGCCAGCAGCAAGACAGGGGATGATGAGCAGTTCTTC. Encoded protein: CASSKTGDDEQFF.

At least ten counts were recorded for this clonotype. This chain links TRBV9 with TRBJ2-7; TRBD1 agrees at 10 bases. The CDR3 sequence is 15 residues long. CDR1 and CDR2 (germline): SGDLS, YYNGEE. V dropped 3 bases and J dropped 5; count of bases not matched to a gene: 8. CDR3 protein: CASSADRGYPDEQYF. In nucleotides, the CDR3 is TGTGCCAGCAGCGCGGACAGGGGGTATCCGGACGAGCAGTACTTC.

The chain employs TRBV5-1 and TRBJ2-1, with D perhaps given as TRBD1 or TRBD2 (6 bases each). This CDR3 has 15 residues. V lost 2 bases to trimming and J lost 3 bases, with 12 bases between them. Per germline, CDR1 SGHRS and CDR2 YFSETQ. The CDR3 here is CASSFRGDNYNEQFF. CDR3 bases: TGCGCCAGCAGCTTTAGGGGGGACAACTACAATGAGCAGTTCTTC.

To note about this clonotype: This may arise from a read error, as a much more abundant clone is one base away. V and J are TRBV11-2 and TRBJ1-5; TRBD1 aligns across 10 bases. Germline trimming cut 8 bases from V and 4 bases from J; bases unmatched to any gene: 14. The CDR3 has 17 residues. CDR1 and CDR2 (germline): SGHAT, FQNNGV. DNA of the CDR3: TGTGCCAGCGGCTACCACTCGACAGGGGGCAGGAATCAGCCCCAGCATTTT. Encoded protein: CASGYHSTGGRNQPQHF.

With respect to this clonotype: A read error may be the cause here, since a much bigger clone is one base away. CDR3 region: CASSLGTGGLTGELSF. The CDR3 DNA sequence: TGTGCCAGCAGCCTGGGGACAGGGGGGCTAACCGGGGAGCTGTCTTTT. The chain joins TRBV6-2 or TRBV6-3 to TRBJ2-2; 11 nucleotides line up with TRBD1. The CDR3 is made up of 16 amino acids. Per the germline V gene, CDR1 is MNHEY and CDR2 is SVGEGT.

This clonotype was counted ten times or more. The rearrangement links TRBV9 to TRBJ1-4; no clear D. This CDR3 spans 14 amino acids. The germline CDR1 and CDR2 sequences are SGDLS and YYNGEE. Trimming cost V 2 bases and J 5 bases, with 10 bases left between them. This chain's CDR3 is CASSVGSGNEKLFF. DNA of the CDR3: TGTGCCAGCAGCGTTGGGTCGGGAAATGAAAAACTGTTTTTT.

This clonotype was recorded at least ten times. The gene calls are TRBV6-1 and TRBJ2-5; D assignment may be TRBD1 or TRBD2 (5 bases each). CDR1 and CDR2 (germline): MNHNS, SASEGT. The CDR3 extends over 14 amino acids. V lost 7 bases, J lost 4 bases, and 16 bases lay in between. CDR3 sequence (DNA): TGTGCCAGCAACCCTCGGGGCAGGGTAGAGACCCAGTACTTC. Protein sequence: CASNPRGRVETQYF.

In this sample, this clonotype turned up many times. This rearrangement joins TRBV28 to TRBJ2-7; D not resolved. CDR3 length: 13 residues. The ends were cut back, 2 bases at V and 5 bases at J, with 10 bases in the middle. CDR1 is MDHEN, CDR2 SYDVKM, per germline. CDR3: CASSLVAPDEQYF. CDR3 nucleotide sequence: TGTGCCAGCAGTTTAGTCGCCCCGGACGAGCAGTACTTC. Full variable domain (remainder filled in from reference TRBV28 and TRBJ2-7): DVKVTQSSRYLVKRTGEKVFLECVQDMDHENMFWYRQDPGLGLRLIYFSYDVKMKEKGDIPEGYSVSREKKERFSLILESASTNQTSMYLCASSLVAPDEQYFGPGTRLTVT.

This clonotype was counted ten times or more. The chain links TRBV6-2 or TRBV6-3 to TRBJ2-5; D call uncertain. Germline V CDR1 and CDR2: MNHEY, SVGEGT. With 2 bases removed from V and 5 bases from J, the gap between germline ends came to 12 bases. This CDR3 is 14 amino acids long. The CDR3 region is CASSYLTPRETQYF. CDR3 nucleotide sequence: TGTGCCAGCAGTTACCTCACCCCGAGGGAGACCCAGTACTTC.

The V and J genes are TRBV18 and TRBJ2-4; unclear D gene. CDR3 length: 16 amino acids. V was pared by 1 base and J by 0 bases, with 10 bases between. Looked up from germline, CDR1 is KGHSH and CDR2 is LQKENI. The CDR3 spells CASSPLRQLAKNIQYF. In DNA, the CDR3 is TGTGCCAGCTCACCACTTAGGCAGCTAGCCAAAAACATTCAGTACTTC.

This clonotype was recorded at least ten times. The rearrangement links TRBV29-1 to TRBJ2-1; 8 bases match TRBD2. The CDR3 runs 14 residues. The trim removed 3 bases at V and 7 bases at J, leaving 8 bases unmatched. Per germline, CDR1 SQVTM and CDR2 ANQGSEA. The CDR3 spells CSVDSSGSPNEQFF. CDR3 DNA sequence: TGCAGCGTTGATTCCAGCGGGAGTCCTAATGAGCAGTTCTTC.

At least ten counts were recorded for this clonotype. V usage is TRBV18 and J usage is TRBJ2-1; 8 nucleotides line up with TRBD1. The CDR3 is made up of 14 amino acids. Germline V gene data show CDR1 as KGHSH and CDR2 as LQKENI. With V trimmed by 2 bases and J by 5 bases, 2 bases remained unmatched. DNA of the CDR3: TGTGCCAGCTCACCATCGACAGGGGACAATGAGCAGTTCTTC. This codes for CASSPSTGDNEQFF.

This clonotype was observed many times. This chain uses TRBV19 with TRBJ2-7; TRBD1 matches 9 bases. The CDR3 sequence is 14 residues long. Trimming took 4 bases from V and 6 from J; bases not matched to a gene: 7. CDR1 and CDR2 from the germline V gene are LNHDA and SQIVND (reference sequence). In DNA, the CDR3 is TGTGCCAGTAGTAGGGGGACAGGGTTTGGCGAGCAGTACTTC. Amino acid sequence: CASSRGTGFGEQYF.

The rearrangement links TRBV19 to TRBJ1-5, with a tentative D call TRBD1 (6 bases). V was pared by 10 bases and J by 0 bases, with 16 bases between. CDR1 and CDR2 from the germline V gene are LNHDA and SQIVND (reference sequence). CDR3 length: 15 amino acids. The CDR3: CATTDRRYSNQPQHF. The CDR3, as DNA: TGTGCCACCACTGACAGGCGCTATAGCAATCAGCCCCAGCATTTT.

This clonotype occurred many times. This chain joins TRBV19 and TRBJ1-5; TRBD1 aligns across 7 bases. Germline V lookup: CDR1 LNHDA, CDR2 SQIVND (reference sequence). The CDR3 consists of 17 residues. The junction had 14 bases not matched to a gene; V was cut back by 3 bases and J by 6 bases. Written as DNA, the CDR3 is TGTGCCAGTAGTATTAGAGGGACAGCAATTCAAGGTCAGCCCCAGCATTTT. It encodes CASSIRGTAIQGQPQHF.